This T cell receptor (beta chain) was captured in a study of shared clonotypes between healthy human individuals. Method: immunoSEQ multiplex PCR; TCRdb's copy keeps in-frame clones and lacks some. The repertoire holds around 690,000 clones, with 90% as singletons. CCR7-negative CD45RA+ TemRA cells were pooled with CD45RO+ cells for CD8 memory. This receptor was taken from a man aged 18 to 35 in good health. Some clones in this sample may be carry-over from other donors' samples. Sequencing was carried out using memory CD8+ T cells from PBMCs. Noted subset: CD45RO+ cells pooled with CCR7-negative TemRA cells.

Written as DNA, the CDR3 is TGTGCCAGCAGCTTAGGCATGGTCGTGAACACTGAAGCTTTCTTT. This sequence encodes CASSLGMVVNTEAFF. The genes are TRBV13 and TRBJ1-1; D call uncertain. Germline loops: CDR1 PRHDT, CDR2 FYEKMQ (reference sequence). CDR3 length: 15 amino acids. Trimming took off 0 bases at V and 0 bases at J, with 8 bases between the two ends.